A selection of T cell receptor beta chains follows, all from one sample in a study of cytomegalovirus exposure and HLA in healthy donors. This table comes from immunoSEQ multiplex PCR, and its TCRdb copy is limited to in-frame clones, with some not included. The data show some 140,000 clones, with 75% to 90% seen just once and 1.5% to 1.9% held by the top ten. The sample taken for sequencing was PBMCs. These receptor sequences come from a man aged 40-55 years in good health and CMV-seronegative. Each CDR3 is given without its conserved first and last residue.

V: TRBV2
CDR3: ASRWTGGRTGELF

V: TRBV5-1
CDR3: ASSSQPGAEEQY

V: TRBV9
CDR3: ASSVTWTSGYNEQF

V: TRBV5-1
CDR3: ASSLATGTGPHEQF

V: TRBV7-2
CDR3: ASSLISGGNGYT

V: TRBV19
CDR3: ASSIGTGGLNQPQH

V: TRBV4-1
CDR3: ASSRLTGGEGNEKLF

V: TRBV2
CDR3: ASSPMRNSEAF

V: TRBV28
CDR3: ASSTGGGDRGNGYT

V: TRBV25-1
CDR3: ASSEPLTGSASNSPLH